The 22 T cell receptor beta chains in this list originate from one sample, sequenced in a study of blood T cell repertoires in COVID-19. Libraries were prepared by immunoSEQ multiplex PCR; TCRdb keeps only in-frame clonotypes and omits some of them. The sample holds 95,000 or so clones; about 80% are singletons and the top ten take approximately 25%. Sequences were obtained from peripheral blood. All receptors come from a human donor in a cohort sampled during active COVID-19.

V usage is TRBV6-6 and J usage is TRBJ2-7; TRBD1 matches at 9 bases. CDR3 size: 11 residues. V was pared by 8 bases and J by 6 bases, with 2 bases of the junction left unmatched. Germline loops: CDR1 MNHNY, CDR2 SVGAGI (reference sequence). CDR3 in amino acids: CASGTGTEQYF. For the CDR3, the DNA is TGTGCCAGCGGGACAGGGACCGAGCAGTACTTC.

The chain links TRBV18 to TRBJ1-5; 8 bases line up with TRBD1. V shed 3 bases, J shed 5 bases, and the junction held 6 bases outside the gene matches. CDR1 and CDR2 (germline): KGHSH, LQKENI. This CDR3 has 15 residues. The CDR3 nucleotides read TGTGCCAGCTCACCGGTGGACAGGGACCATCAGCCCCAGCATTTT. Protein product: CASSPVDRDHQPQHF.

The gene calls are TRBV19 and TRBJ2-1; maybe TRBD2 (5 bases). Germline lookup yields CDR1 LNHDA and CDR2 SQIVND (reference sequence). CDR3 length: 13 amino acids. The V end was cut by 9 bases, the J end by 4 bases, with 13 bases between. The CDR3 DNA sequence: TGTGCCAGCAGCATAACTAGGTACAATGAGCAGTTCTTC. Residues: CASSITRYNEQFF.

This sequence joins TRBV3-1 (or the pseudogene TRBV3-2) and TRBJ2-1; 8 bases line up with TRBD2. Germline CDR1 and CDR2: LGHDT and YNNKEL (reference sequence). V shed 6 bases, J shed 10 bases, and the junction held 20 bases outside the gene matches. The CDR3 covers 17 residues. DNA for the CDR3: TGTGCCAGCAGTCGTTCCAGCGGGAGTGTCTCAAGAGGGGAGCAGTTCTTC. Encoded protein: CASSRSSGSVSRGEQFF.

The CDR3 DNA reads TGCGCCAGCAGCCAAGTCGCAGGGGGCACTGAAGCTTTCTTT. Encoded protein: CASSQVAGGTEAFF. The chain is built from TRBV4-3 and TRBJ1-1, with 7 bases aligning to TRBD1. Trimming removed 1 base from V and 4 bases from J; junction bases left unmatched: 3. Per the germline V gene, CDR1 is LGHNA and CDR2 is YSLEER. This CDR3 region has 14 residues.

The rearrangement links TRBV6-6 to TRBJ2-2, with 7 bases lining up with TRBD1. CDR3 length equals 15 residues. CDR1 is MNHNY and CDR2 is SVGAGI in the germline V gene (reference sequence). The junction had 9 bases not matched to a gene; V was cut back by 5 bases and J by 6 bases. CDR3 in DNA: TGTGCCAGCAGTAAAGACAGGGTTTGGTCCGGGGAGCTGTTTTTT. Protein product: CASSKDRVWSGELFF.

The chain employs TRBV18 and TRBJ2-3; 11 bases fit TRBD2. Germline CDR1 KGHSH, CDR2 LQKENI. The CDR3 covers 16 residues. Losses at the gene ends were 4 bases for V and 0 bases for J; bases not matched to a gene: 3. CDR3 sequence (DNA): TGTGCCAGCTCACAAATAGCGGGAGGGAGCACAGATACGCAGTATTTT. Translating gives CASSQIAGGSTDTQYF.

This clone was picked up one time. This rearrangement joins TRBV5-4 to TRBJ2-3; a possible D gene is TRBD2 (5 bases). Germline-derived CDR1 and CDR2 are SGHNT and YYREEE (reference sequence). This CDR3 spans 14 amino acids. V was trimmed by 1 base and J by 1 base, leaving 7 bases between them. The DNA for the CDR3 is TGTGCCAGCAGCTTGATTAGCGGCACAGATACGCAGTATTTT. Residues: CASSLISGTDTQYF. The variable domain in full, with the rest retrieved from reference TRBV5-4 and TRBJ2-3, is ETGVTQSPTHLIKTRGQQVTLRCSSQSGHNTVSWYQQALGQGPQFIFQYYREEENGRGNFPPRFSGLQFPNYSSELNVNALELDDSALYLCASSLISGTDTQYFGPGTRLTVL.

This clone has only one observation. V and J are TRBV9 and TRBJ1-6; D unresolved. V was shortened by 2 bases and J by 6 bases, with 9 bases between the two germline ends. CDR3 length: 14 amino acids. CDR1 and CDR2 from the germline V gene are SGDLS and YYNGEE. CDR3 in amino acids: CASSVSASNSPLHF. The CDR3 DNA reads TGTGCCAGCAGCGTCAGCGCAAGTAATTCACCCCTCCACTTT.

This clone was seen a single time. The chain employs TRBV4-1 and TRBJ1-1; 9 bases agree with TRBD1. V shed 0 bases and J 5 bases; nucleotides not matched to a gene: 7. The CDR3 loop spans 16 amino acids. CDR1 MGHRA and CDR2 YSYEKL come from the germline V gene. For the CDR3, the DNA is TGCGCCAGCAGCCAAGATAAAAGACAGGGGGGGACTGAAGCTTTCTTT. This sequence encodes CASSQDKRQGGTEAFF.

The chain carries TRBV28 and TRBJ1-1; 7 bases align to TRBD1. Germline CDR1 is MDHEN and CDR2 is SYDVKM. The CDR3 spans 15 residues. Germline trimming cut 2 bases from V and 0 bases from J; bases unmatched to any gene: 3. CDR3 sequence (DNA): TGTGCCAGCAGTTTAGCGGGACAGATGAACACTGAAGCTTTCTTT. Encoded protein: CASSLAGQMNTEAFF.

The rearrangement joins TRBV29-1 to TRBJ2-3; a possible D gene is TRBD2 (6 bases). This CDR3 contains 15 residues. The germline gives CDR1 SQVTM, CDR2 ANQGSEA. Trimming removed 1 base at V and 0 bases at J, with 11 bases between. The DNA of the CDR3 is TGCAGCGTTGAAGTGACTGGGACTAGCACAGATACGCAGTATTTT. This sequence encodes CSVEVTGTSTDTQYF.

The chain joins TRBV11-2 to TRBJ2-7, with 11 bases that match TRBD2. The CDR3 loop spans 18 amino acids. With V trimmed by 5 bases and J by 2 bases, 14 bases remained unmatched. Germline values: CDR1 SGHAT, CDR2 FQNNGV. CDR3 amino acids: CASSHRPGLAAKPYEQYF. The CDR3 nucleotides are TGTGCCAGCAGCCATAGACCGGGACTAGCGGCAAAGCCCTACGAGCAGTACTTC.

This clone was picked up one time. V usage is TRBV9 and J usage is TRBJ2-1, with 12 bases fitting TRBD2. Looked up from germline, CDR1 is SGDLS and CDR2 is YYNGEE. J lost 3 bases, V lost 1 base, and 8 bases had no gene match. The CDR3 is made up of 18 amino acids. The CDR3 DNA follows: TGTGCCAGCAGCGTAACTACTGGACTAGCGGGGATCTACAATGAGCAGTTCTTC. It is translated as CASSVTTGLAGIYNEQFF.

The J gene is TRBJ2-2, the V gene TRBV7-2, with 8 bases lining up with TRBD1. The V segment lost 5 bases and the J segment 1 base; nucleotides outside the gene matches: 6. Germline lookup yields CDR1 SGHTA and CDR2 FQGNSA. The CDR3 sequence is 16 residues long. The CDR3 nucleotides read TGTGCCAGCAGCCTCACCGGGACAGGGAACACCGGGGAGCTGTTTTTT. Translation gives CASSLTGTGNTGELFF.

V usage is TRBV6-5 and J usage is TRBJ2-7; a possible D gene is TRBD2 (5 bases). CDR3 length equals 12 residues. Germline CDR1 and CDR2: MNHEY and SVGAGI. Trimming removed 0 bases at V and 6 bases at J, with 6 bases between. In DNA, the CDR3 is TGTGCCAGCAGTTACTCTGCGGGCGAGCAGTACTTC. The encoded protein is CASSYSAGEQYF.

This clone was seen once. The CDR3 DNA follows: TGTGCCAGCAGACCGGTAGGCGAGACACCCAATTCACCCCTCCACTTT. Translating gives CASRPVGETPNSPLHF. The V call is TRBV6-4, the J call TRBJ1-6; D is undetermined. This CDR3 spans 16 amino acids. The germline CDR1 and CDR2 sequences are MRHNA and SNTAGT. The V gene lost 6 bases and the J gene lost 7 bases, with 19 bases spanning the gap.

Written as DNA, the CDR3 is TGTGCCATCAGTGGCGGCGGAGTGGATTACGAGCAGTACTTC. It is translated as CAISGGGVDYEQYF. This chain links TRBV10-3 with TRBJ2-7; D not resolved. CDR3 length: 14 residues. The V gene's germline CDR1 is ENHRY and CDR2 SYGVKD. V shed 4 bases and J shed 4 bases, with 14 bases lying between them.

This chain uses TRBV5-1 with TRBJ2-2; 9 bases agree with TRBD1. J lost 5 bases, V lost 0 bases, and 5 bases had no gene match. Germline CDR1 SGHRS, CDR2 YFSETQ. This CDR3 has 16 residues. The CDR3 reads CASSLDFGTGTGELFF. CDR3 DNA: TGCGCCAGCAGCTTGGACTTCGGGACAGGGACCGGGGAGCTGTTTTTT. The variable domain in full, completed from reference TRBV5-1 and TRBJ2-2, reads KAGVTQTPRYLIKTRGQQVTLSCSPISGHRSVSWYQQTPGQGLQFLFEYFSETQRNKGNFPGRFSGRQFSNSRSEMNVSTLELGDSALYLCASSLDFGTGTGELFFGEGSRLTVL.

The chain couples TRBV20-1 to TRBJ2-6; D may be TRBD1 (5 bases). Germline V gene sequence: CDR1 DFQATT, CDR2 SNEGSKA (reference sequence). CDR3 length: 14 residues. Trimming removed 3 bases at V and 1 base at J, with 7 bases between. Here the CDR3 DNA reads TGCAGTGCTAGTCCAGGGTCTGGGGCCAACGTCCTGACTTTC. Translating it yields CSASPGSGANVLTF.

This clone was seen once. This chain links TRBV6-6 with TRBJ1-1, with a tentative D call TRBD1 (5 bases). This CDR3 spans 12 amino acids. V was pared by 8 bases and J by 4 bases, with 11 bases between. Germline V CDR1 and CDR2: MNHNY, SVGAGI (reference sequence). The CDR3 nucleotides read TGTGCCAGCCGTGGCGGGGGCACTGAAGCTTTCTTT. Its protein product is CASRGGGTEAFF.

The chain combines TRBV5-1 with TRBJ2-3, with D maybe TRBD2 (6 bases). The germline V gene has CDR1 SGHRS and CDR2 YFSETQ. V was pared by 0 bases and J by 0 bases, with 8 bases between. CDR3 length: 15 amino acids. In DNA form, the CDR3 reads TGCGCCAGCAGCTTGGATAGCGGAAGCACAGATACGCAGTATTTT. Encoded protein: CASSLDSGSTDTQYF.